The subject of this entry is one T cell receptor beta chain. The antigen remains undetermined. V was pared by 6 bases and J by 3 bases, with 16 bases between. The CDR3 sequence is 15 residues long. The sample is drawn from a study of T cells in Graves' hyperthyroidism and ophthalmopathy. Study-wide points: The model foresaw ophthalmopathy a median around 6.8 months prior to onset.

From RNA transcripts, TCR beta CDR3 regions were amplified. A set of HTBI primers served as the primers for a first-round RT-PCR of the TCR CDR3. TCRdb processed the multiplex PCR reads anew with MiXCR; each CDR3 protein has one entry. The sample yields 490,000 or so distinct CDR3 sequences, approximately 22% seen once. The PBMCs had their origin in roughly 10 ml of fresh peripheral blood. Source material: blood. This chain uses TRBV12-3 or TRBV12-4 with TRBJ2-3; no reliable D call. The origin of this receptor is a woman between 65 and 79 years old with Graves' ophthalmopathy. The CDR3 bases are TGTGCCAGCAGCTTGAAATTGGCGGAAACAGATACGCAGTATTTT. Its protein product is CASSLKLAETDTQYF.